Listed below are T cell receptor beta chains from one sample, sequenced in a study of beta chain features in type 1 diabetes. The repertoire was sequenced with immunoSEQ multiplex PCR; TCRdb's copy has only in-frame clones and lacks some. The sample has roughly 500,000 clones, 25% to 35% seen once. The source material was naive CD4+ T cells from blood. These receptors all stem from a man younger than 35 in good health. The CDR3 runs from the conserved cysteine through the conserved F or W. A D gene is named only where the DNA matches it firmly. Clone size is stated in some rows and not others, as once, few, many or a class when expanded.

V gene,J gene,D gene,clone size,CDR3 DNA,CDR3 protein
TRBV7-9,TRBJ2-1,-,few,TGTGCCAGCAGCTGGAGCGCGGGGCTTTACAATGAGCAGTTCTTC,CASSWSAGLYNEQFF
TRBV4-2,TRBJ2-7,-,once,TGTGCCAGCAGCCAAGATTGGAAGGCCCACGAGCAGTACTTC,CASSQDWKAHEQYF
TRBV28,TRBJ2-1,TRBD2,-,TGTGCCAGCAGTCCGACCTTTAAGCGGGGGAGCTCCTACAATGAGCAGTTCTTC,CASSPTFKRGSSYNEQFF
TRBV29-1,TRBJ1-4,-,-,TGCAGCGGCGGGGAGGATGCAACTAATGAAAAACTGTTTTTT,CSGGEDATNEKLFF
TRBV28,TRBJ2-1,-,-,TGTGCCAGCAGTTTCCGGGAACGCAATGAGCAGTTCTTC,CASSFRERNEQFF
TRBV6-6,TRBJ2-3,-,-,TGTGCCAGCAGTTACTCGATTCCCGCAGATACGCAGTATTTT,CASSYSIPADTQYF
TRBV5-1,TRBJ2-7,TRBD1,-,TGCGCCAGCAGCTTGGCCTCCCCAGGACAGGGCCACGAGCAGTACTTC,CASSLASPGQGHEQYF
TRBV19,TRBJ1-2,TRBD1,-,TGTGCCAGTAGTAGGGGACAGGAAAACTATGGCTACACCTTC,CASSRGQENYGYTF
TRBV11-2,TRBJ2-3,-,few,TGTGCCAGCAGCTTAGACAGGAGCCGGGCAGATACGCAGTATTTT,CASSLDRSRADTQYF
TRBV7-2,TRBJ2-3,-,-,TGTGCCAGCAGTTGGATTCCAGATACGCAGTATTTT,CASSWIPDTQYF
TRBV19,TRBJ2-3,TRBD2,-,TGTGCCAGTAGGACGAGCGGGAGCCCAGATACGCAGTATTTT,CASRTSGSPDTQYF
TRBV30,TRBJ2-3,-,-,TGTGCCTGGAGTGTAAGGGACCGAGCCCCAGATACGCAGTATTTT,CAWSVRDRAPDTQYF
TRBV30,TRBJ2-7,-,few,TGTGCCTGGAGTGTGGGGACCCCCTACGAGCAGTACTTC,CAWSVGTPYEQYF
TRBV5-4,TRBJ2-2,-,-,TGTGCCAGCAGGCTTACGCCCCGAGGGGACACCGGGGAGCTGTTTTTT,CASRLTPRGDTGELFF
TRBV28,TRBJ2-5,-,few,TGTGCCAGCAGGACTCCCGCGACACCAGCGACCCAGTACTTC,CASRTPATPATQYF
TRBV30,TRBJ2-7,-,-,TGTGCCTGGAGTGGGACCGCGGGGAACGAGCAGTACTTC,CAWSGTAGNEQYF
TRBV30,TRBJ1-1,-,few,TGTGCCTGGAGTGTACACCTCGTCACTGAAGCTTTCTTT,CAWSVHLVTEAFF
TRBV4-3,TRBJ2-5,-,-,TGCGCCAGCAGCCACCGAGGGTACGAGACCCAGTACTTC,CASSHRGYETQYF
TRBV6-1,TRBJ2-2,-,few,TGTGCCAGCAGTGATCGAGGTGGCGGGGAGCTGTTTTTT,CASSDRGGGELFF
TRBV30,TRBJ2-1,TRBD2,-,TGTGCCTGGATGACTAGCGGGAACTATGAGCAGTTCTTC,CAWMTSGNYEQFF
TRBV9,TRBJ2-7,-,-,TGTGCCAGCAGCGTAAGATACTCCTCCTACGAGCAGTACTTC,CASSVRYSSYEQYF
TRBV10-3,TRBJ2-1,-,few,TGTGCCACCGCCCGAGGGGGAGAAGAGAATGAGCAGTTCTTC,CATARGGEENEQFF
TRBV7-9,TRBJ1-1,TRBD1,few,TGTGCCAGCAGCTCCGGGACAGGGACATCGAACACTGAAGCTTTCTTT,CASSSGTGTSNTEAFF
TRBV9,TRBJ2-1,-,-,TGTGCCAGCAGCTCCCGAACCTACAATGAGCAGTTCTTC,CASSSRTYNEQFF
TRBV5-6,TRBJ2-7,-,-,TGTGCCAGCAGCTTGACTCCTAGGCCCTACGAGCAGTACTTC,CASSLTPRPYEQYF
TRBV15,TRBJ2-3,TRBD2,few,TGTGCCACCAGCAGAGATTGGGTAGCGGGACTTGAAGATACGCAGTATTTT,CATSRDWVAGLEDTQYF
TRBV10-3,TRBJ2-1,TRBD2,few,TGTGCCATCAGTCCGATGACTAGCTTCGAAGGCAATGAGCAGTTCTTC,CAISPMTSFEGNEQFF
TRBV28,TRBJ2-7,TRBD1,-,TGTGCCAGCAGTGTGACCCGGGACAGTATCTTCTCCTACGAGCAGTACTTC,CASSVTRDSIFSYEQYF
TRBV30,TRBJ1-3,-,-,TGTGCCTGGAGTGATGAACAGGGTTCTGGAAACACCATATATTTT,CAWSDEQGSGNTIYF
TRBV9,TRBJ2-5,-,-,TGTGCCAGCAGCTACGGACAGACCAAAGAGACCCAGTACTTC,CASSYGQTKETQYF
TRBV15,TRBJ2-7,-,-,TGTGCCACCAGCAGAGAGGCGGGATTCTCCTACGAGCAGTACTTC,CATSREAGFSYEQYF
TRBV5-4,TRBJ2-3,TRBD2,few,TGTGCCAGCAGCCCGGGACTAGCCACAGATACGCAGTATTTT,CASSPGLATDTQYF
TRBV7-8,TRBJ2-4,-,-,TGTGCCAGCAGCTTAGCGTGGGCCGATCAGTACTTC,CASSLAWADQYF
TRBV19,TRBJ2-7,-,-,TGTGCCAGTAGTATAGCTGCAGGAACCTACGAGCAGTACTTC,CASSIAAGTYEQYF
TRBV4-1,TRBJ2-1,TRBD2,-,TGCGCCAGCAGCCAAGGACTAGCGGGAGGGCCTGAGCAGTTCTTC,CASSQGLAGGPEQFF
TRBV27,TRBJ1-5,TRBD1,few,TGTGCCAGCTCTCGGGGACAGGGGAATCAGCCCCAGCATTTT,CASSRGQGNQPQHF
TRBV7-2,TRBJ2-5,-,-,TGTGCCAGCAGCCTATTGGAGACCCAGTACTTC,CASSLLETQYF
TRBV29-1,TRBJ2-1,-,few,TGCAGCGTTGTGGGGACCTCTCCCGGAGACAGCTCCTACAATGAGCAGTTCTTC,CSVVGTSPGDSSYNEQFF
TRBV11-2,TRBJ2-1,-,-,TGTGCCAGCAGTTCGGACTTTAACAATGAGCAGTTCTTC,CASSSDFNNEQFF
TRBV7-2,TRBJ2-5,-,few,TGTGCCAGCAGCTTGAAGGGCCGACAAGAGACCCAGTACTTC,CASSLKGRQETQYF
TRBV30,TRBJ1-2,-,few,TGTGCCTGGAGTCAGGTGGGCTACACCTTC,CAWSQVGYTF
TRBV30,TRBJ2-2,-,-,TGTGCCTGGAGTGTCCGGTCCTCCGGGGAGCTGTTTTTT,CAWSVRSSGELFF
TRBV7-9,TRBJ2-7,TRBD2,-,TGTGCCAGCAGCTTAGCTGCACTAGCGGGAGACGAGCAGTACTTC,CASSLAALAGDEQYF
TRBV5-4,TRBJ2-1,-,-,TGTGCCAGCAGCTTGGCCAGTAGGCCCTACAATGAGCAGTTCTTC,CASSLASRPYNEQFF
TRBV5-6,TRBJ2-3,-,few,TGTGCCAGCAGCTTGACCTACACAGATACGCAGTATTTT,CASSLTYTDTQYF
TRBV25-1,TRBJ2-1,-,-,TGTGCCAGCAGTGAATATGGGAGTGAGCAGTTCTTC,CASSEYGSEQFF
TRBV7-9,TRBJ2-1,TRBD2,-,TGTGCCAGCAGCTTACTAGCGGGAGTCAGTGAGCAGTTCTTC,CASSLLAGVSEQFF
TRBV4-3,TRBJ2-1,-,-,TGCGCCAGCAGCCAACATGATGAGCAGTTCTTC,CASSQHDEQFF
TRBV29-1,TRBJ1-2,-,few,TGCAGCGTTGAAGGGTCTGCGGGCCGGACGGCCGGCTACACCTTC,CSVEGSAGRTAGYTF
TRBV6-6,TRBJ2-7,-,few,TGTGCCACCCGTTCCTACGAGCAGTACTTC,CATRSYEQYF